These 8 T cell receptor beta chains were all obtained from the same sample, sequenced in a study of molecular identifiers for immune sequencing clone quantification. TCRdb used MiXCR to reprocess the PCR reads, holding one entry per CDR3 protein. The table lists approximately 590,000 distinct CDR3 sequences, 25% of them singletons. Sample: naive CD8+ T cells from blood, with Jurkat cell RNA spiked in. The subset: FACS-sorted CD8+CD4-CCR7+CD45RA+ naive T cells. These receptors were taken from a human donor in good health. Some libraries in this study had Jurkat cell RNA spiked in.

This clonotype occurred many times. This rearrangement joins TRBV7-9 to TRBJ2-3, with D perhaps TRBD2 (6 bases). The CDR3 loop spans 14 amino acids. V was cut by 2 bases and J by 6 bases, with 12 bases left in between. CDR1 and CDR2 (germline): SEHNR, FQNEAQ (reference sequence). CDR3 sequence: CASSLNGLYDTQYF. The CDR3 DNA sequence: TGTGCCAGCAGCTTAAATGGACTATATGATACGCAGTATTTT.

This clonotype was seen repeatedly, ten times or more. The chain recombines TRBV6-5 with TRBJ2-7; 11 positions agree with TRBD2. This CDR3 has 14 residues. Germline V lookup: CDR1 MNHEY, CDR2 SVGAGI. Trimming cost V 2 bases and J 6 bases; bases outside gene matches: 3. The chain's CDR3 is CASSYGLAGGEQYF. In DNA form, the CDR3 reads TGTGCCAGCAGTTACGGTCTAGCGGGAGGCGAGCAGTACTTC.

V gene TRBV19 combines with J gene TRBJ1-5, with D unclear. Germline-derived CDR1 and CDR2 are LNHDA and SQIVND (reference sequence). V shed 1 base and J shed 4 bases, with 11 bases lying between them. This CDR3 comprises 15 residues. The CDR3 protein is CASSIATRGNQPQHF. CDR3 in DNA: TGTGCCAGTAGTATAGCGACACGGGGAAATCAGCCCCAGCATTTT.

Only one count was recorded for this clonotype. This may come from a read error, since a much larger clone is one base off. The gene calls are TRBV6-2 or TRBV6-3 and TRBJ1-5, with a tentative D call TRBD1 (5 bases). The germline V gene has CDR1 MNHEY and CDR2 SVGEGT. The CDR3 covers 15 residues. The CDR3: CASSYGGYSKQPQHF. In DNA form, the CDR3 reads TGTGCCAGCAGTTATGGGGGTTATAGCAAACAGCCCCAGCATTTT.

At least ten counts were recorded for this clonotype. In nucleotides, the CDR3 is TGTGCCAGCAGTGAAGAACACCGATTAAGCAATCAGCCCCAGCATTTT. Translating gives CASSEEHRLSNQPQHF. J is TRBJ1-5 and V is TRBV6-1; D is unclear. The CDR3 contains 16 residues. Germline CDR1 MNHNS, CDR2 SASEGT. V lost 1 base, J lost 1 base, and 11 bases lay in between.

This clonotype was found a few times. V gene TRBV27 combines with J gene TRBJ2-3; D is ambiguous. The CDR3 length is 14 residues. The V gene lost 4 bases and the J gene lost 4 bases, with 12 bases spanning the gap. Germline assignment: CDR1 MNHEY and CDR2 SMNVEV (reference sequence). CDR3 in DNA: TGTGCCAGCAGTTCAGGATTTTGGGCAGATACGCAGTATTTT. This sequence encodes CASSSGFWADTQYF.

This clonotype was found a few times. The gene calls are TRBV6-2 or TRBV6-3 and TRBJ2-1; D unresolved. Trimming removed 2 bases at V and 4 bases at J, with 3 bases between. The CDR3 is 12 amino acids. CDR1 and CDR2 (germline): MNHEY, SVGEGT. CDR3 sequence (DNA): TGTGCCAGCAGTTACCTTTACAATGAGCAGTTCTTC. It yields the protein CASSYLYNEQFF.

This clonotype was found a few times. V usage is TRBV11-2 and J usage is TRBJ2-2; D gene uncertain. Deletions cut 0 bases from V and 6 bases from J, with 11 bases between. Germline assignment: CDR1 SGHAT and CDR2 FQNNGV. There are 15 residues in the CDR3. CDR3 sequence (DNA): TGTGCCAGCAGCTTAGAATTCCCGGACCCCGGGGAGCTGTTTTTT. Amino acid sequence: CASSLEFPDPGELFF.